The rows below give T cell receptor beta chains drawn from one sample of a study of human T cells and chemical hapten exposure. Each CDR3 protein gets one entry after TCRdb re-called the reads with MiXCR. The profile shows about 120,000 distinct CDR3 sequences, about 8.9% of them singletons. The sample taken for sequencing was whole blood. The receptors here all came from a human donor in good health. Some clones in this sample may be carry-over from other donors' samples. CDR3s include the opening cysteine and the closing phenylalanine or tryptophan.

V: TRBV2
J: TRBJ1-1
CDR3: CASNPGPSKAFF

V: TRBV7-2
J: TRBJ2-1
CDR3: CASSLVGTALLEFF

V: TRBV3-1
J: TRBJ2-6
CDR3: CASSQEQGMGSGANVLTF

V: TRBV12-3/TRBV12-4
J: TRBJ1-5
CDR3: CASSYRGNQPQHF

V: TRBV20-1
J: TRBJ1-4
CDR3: CSARGGYRGRFNEKLFF

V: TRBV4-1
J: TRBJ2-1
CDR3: CASSQTGTDSYNEQFF

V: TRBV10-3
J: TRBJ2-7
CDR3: CAISPDRSYEQYF

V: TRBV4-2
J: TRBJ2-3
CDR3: CASSQDHGAPGDTQYF

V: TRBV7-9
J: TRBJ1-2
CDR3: CASNPVRGRGYTF

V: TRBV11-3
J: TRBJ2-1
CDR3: CASSLLRDNEQFF

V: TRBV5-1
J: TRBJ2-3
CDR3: CASGTGGSTDTQYF

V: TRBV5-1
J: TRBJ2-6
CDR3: CASSSPGRSGANVLTF

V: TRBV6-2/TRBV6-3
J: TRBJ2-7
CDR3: CAGSGTSGEQYF

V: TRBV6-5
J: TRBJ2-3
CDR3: CASSYQGSTDTQYF

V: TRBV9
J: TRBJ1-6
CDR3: CASSVEGGGSYNSPLHF

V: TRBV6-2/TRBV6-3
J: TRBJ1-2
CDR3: CASSYANYGYTF

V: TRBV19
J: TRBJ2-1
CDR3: CGSSILSPVLRGQFF

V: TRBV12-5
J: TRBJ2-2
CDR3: CASGLVLSDRVAPTGELFF

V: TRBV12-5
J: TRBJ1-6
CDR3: CASGNNNSPLHF

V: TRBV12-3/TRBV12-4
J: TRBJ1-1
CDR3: CASSLPGQLNTEAFF

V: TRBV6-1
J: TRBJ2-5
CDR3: CASSLMTGPETQYF

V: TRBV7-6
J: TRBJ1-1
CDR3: CASSLRSTNTEAFF

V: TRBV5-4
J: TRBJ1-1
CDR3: CASSLGAGEGDTEAFF

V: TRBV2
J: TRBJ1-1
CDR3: CASSYDRGPTEAFF

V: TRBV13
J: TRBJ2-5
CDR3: CASSRRGPETQYF

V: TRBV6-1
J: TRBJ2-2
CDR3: CASKPGLLDGELFF

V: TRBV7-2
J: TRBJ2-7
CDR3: CASSPGLAGEFKTEQYF

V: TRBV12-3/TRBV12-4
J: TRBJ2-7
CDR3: CASSSPSRGYYEQYF

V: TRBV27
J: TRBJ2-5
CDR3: CASSWLGQETQYF

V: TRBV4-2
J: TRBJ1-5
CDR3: CASSGTVKHSNQPQHF

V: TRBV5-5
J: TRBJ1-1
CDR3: CASSLNRANTEAFF

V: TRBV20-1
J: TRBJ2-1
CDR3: CSGQGGFSNEQFF

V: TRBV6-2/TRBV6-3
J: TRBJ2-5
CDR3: CASLPYGPGHHQETQYF

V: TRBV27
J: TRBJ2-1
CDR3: CASSFRLAGGLNEQFF

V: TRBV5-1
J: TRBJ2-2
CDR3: CASSSDRRYTGELFF

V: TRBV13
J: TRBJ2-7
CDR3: CASSSGLAGSEQYF

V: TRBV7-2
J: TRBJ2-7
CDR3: CASSSPLIAGGNSYEQYF

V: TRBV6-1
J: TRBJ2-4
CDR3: CASSDPLSWAKNIQYF

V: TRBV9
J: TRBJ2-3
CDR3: CASSAITDTQYF

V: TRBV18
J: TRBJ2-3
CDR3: CASSPSSDTQYF

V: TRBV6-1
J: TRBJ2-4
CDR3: CASSEAMERLVKNIQYF

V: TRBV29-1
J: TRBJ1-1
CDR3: CSVEDPDRGTEAFF

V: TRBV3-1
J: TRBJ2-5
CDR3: CASSRPDDSLKETQYF

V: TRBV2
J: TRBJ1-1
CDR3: CASSEQDWNTEAFF

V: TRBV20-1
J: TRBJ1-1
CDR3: CSARRPRTGRSNTEAFF